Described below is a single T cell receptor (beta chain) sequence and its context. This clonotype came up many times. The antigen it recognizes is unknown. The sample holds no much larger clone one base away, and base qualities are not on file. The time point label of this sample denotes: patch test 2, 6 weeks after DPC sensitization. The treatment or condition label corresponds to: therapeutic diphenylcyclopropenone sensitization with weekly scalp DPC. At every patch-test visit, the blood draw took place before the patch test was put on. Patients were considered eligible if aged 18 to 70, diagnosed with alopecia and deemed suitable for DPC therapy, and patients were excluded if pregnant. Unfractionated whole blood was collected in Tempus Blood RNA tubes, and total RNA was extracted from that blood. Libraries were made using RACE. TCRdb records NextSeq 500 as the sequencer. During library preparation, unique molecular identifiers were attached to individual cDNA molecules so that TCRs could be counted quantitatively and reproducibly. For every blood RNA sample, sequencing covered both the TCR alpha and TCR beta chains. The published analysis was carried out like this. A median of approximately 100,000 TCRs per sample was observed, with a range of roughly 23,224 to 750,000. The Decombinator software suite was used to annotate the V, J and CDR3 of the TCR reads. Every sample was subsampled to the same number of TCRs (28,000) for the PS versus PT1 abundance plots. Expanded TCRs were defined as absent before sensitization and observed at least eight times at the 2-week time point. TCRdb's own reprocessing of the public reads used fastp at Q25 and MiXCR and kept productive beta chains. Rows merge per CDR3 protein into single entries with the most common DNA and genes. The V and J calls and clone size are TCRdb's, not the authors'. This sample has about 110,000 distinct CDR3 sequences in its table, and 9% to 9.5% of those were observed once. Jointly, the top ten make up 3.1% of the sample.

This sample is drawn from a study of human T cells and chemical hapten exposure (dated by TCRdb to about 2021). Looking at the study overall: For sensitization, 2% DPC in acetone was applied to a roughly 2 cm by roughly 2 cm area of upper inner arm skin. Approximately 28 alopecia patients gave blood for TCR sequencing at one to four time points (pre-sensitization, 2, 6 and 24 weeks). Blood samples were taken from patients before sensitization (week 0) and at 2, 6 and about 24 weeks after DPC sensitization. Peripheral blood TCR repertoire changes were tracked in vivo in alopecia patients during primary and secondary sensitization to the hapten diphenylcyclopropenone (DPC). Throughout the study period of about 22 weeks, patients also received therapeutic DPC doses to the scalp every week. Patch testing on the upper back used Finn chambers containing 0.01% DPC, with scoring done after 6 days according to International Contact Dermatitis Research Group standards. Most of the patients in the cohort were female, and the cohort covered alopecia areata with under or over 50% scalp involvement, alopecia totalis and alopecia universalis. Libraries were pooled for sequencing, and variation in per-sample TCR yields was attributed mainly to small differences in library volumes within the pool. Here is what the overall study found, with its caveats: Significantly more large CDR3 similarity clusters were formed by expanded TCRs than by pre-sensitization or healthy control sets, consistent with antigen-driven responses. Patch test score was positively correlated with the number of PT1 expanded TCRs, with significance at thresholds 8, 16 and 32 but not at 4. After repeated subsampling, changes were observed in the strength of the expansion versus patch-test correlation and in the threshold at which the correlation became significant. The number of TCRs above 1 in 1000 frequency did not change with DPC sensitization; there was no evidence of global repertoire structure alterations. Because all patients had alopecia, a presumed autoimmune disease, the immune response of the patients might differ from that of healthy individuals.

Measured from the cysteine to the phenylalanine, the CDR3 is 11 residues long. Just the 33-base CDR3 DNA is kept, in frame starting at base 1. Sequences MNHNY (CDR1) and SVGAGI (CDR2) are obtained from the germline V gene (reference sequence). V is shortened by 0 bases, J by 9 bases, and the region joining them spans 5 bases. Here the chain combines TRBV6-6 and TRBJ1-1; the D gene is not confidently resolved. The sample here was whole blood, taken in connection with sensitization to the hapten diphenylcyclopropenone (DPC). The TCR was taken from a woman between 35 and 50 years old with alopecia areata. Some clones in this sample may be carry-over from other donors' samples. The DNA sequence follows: TGTGCCAGCAGTTACTCGTGGAAAGCTTTCTTT. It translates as CASSYSWKAFF.